The 27 T cell receptor beta chains listed next were all sequenced from one sample in a study of cytomegalovirus exposure and HLA in healthy donors. PCR amplification relied on 60 Vbeta primers (plus 13 Jbeta primers). Here immunoSEQ multiplex PCR was the method, and the copy in TCRdb shows in-frame clones only, minus some. The sample has approximately 160,000 clones, 65% to 70% seen once; the top ten hold roughly 4%. The sequencing sample was made of PBMCs. The source is a woman between 18 and 29 years old in good health and CMV-seropositive.

CDR3 nucleotides: TGTGCCAGCAGCGCGGACAATCTGGAGTATTATGACAATCAGCCCCAGCATTTT. Its translation: CASSADNLEYYDNQPQHF. This chain connects TRBV7-9 to TRBJ1-5, with a weak D call TRBD1 (5 bases). Per the germline V gene, CDR1 is SEHNR and CDR2 is FQNEAQ (reference sequence). The CDR3 loop spans 18 amino acids. Trimming left V 5 bases short and J 3 bases short, with 23 bases between.

The chain employs TRBV9 and TRBJ1-1; D not certain. The germline CDR1 and CDR2 sequences are SGDLS and YYNGEE. CDR3 length: 13 amino acids. Trimming cost V 0 bases and J 6 bases, with 9 bases left between them. The CDR3 DNA reads as TGTGCCAGCAGCGTAGGTAGCTGGGCTGAAGCTTTCTTT. Translating gives CASSVGSWAEAFF.

Comment on this clone: In the same sample, other DNA sequences code for this CDR3. The V call is TRBV9, the J call TRBJ2-7; the match to TRBD2 covers 8 bases. Germline CDR1 SGDLS, CDR2 YYNGEE. The CDR3 is 15 residues long. The ends lost 2 bases at V and 0 bases at J; junction bases unmatched: 4. The CDR3 DNA sequence: TGTGCCAGCAGCGTCGCCGGGACTAGCTCCTACGAGCAGTACTTC. Amino acid sequence: CASSVAGTSSYEQYF.

The V gene is TRBV2, the J gene TRBJ2-7; TRBD1 matches 7 bases. The ends lost 0 bases at V and 1 base at J; junction bases unmatched: 9. This CDR3 is 17 amino acids long. Germline V CDR1 and CDR2: SNHLY, FYNNEI. The CDR3 sequence is CASSEATGTIVSYEQYF. DNA for the CDR3: TGTGCCAGCAGTGAAGCGACAGGGACAATTGTTTCCTACGAGCAGTACTTC.

The gene calls are TRBV5-1 and TRBJ2-5; 11 bases are a match to TRBD1. Germline V gene sequence: CDR1 SGHRS, CDR2 YFSETQ. V trimming: 2 bases; J trimming: 4 bases; junction bases outside the gene matches: 10. This CDR3 comprises 17 residues. CDR3 protein: CASSLNTGTGGPETQYF. The CDR3 DNA reads TGCGCCAGCAGCTTAAACACCGGGACAGGGGGTCCAGAGACCCAGTACTTC.

The CDR3 reads CASSLDPVNTEAFF. The CDR3 region has the DNA TGTGCCAGCAGCTTGGACCCAGTTAACACTGAAGCTTTCTTT. The chain recombines TRBV5-6 with TRBJ1-1; D ambiguous. Germline V CDR1 and CDR2: SGHDT, YYEEEE. The CDR3 is 14 residues long. V gave up 0 bases and J gave up 2 bases, with 8 bases separating them.

V usage is TRBV18 and J usage is TRBJ2-6, with D possibly matching TRBD1 (6 bases). Germline V gene lookup returns CDR1 KGHSH and CDR2 LQKENI. The CDR3 has 15 amino acids. Trimming shortened V by 3 bases and J by 3 bases, and 9 bases separated the two germline ends. The CDR3 DNA is TGTGCCAGCTCACCGCAGGGGTATGGGGCCAACGTCCTGACTTTC. This gives the protein CASSPQGYGANVLTF.

The chain combines TRBV27 with TRBJ1-1, with TRBD1 matching 9 bases. The CDR3 extends over 15 amino acids. CDR1 MNHEY and CDR2 SMNVEV come from the germline V gene (reference sequence). V lost 1 base to trimming and J lost 4 bases; unmatched junction nucleotides: 4. The CDR3 is CASSLLGTGTTEAFF. The CDR3 DNA reads TGTGCCAGCAGTTTATTGGGGACAGGGACCACTGAAGCTTTCTTT.

This clone was counted a few times. This CDR3 is CASTNRVTGELFF. CDR3 bases: TGTGCCAGCACCAACAGGGTCACCGGGGAGCTGTTTTTT. J is TRBJ2-2 and V is TRBV7-2, with D tentatively TRBD1 (6 bases). CDR1 SGHTA and CDR2 FQGNSA come from the germline V gene. V was pared by 7 bases and J by 4 bases, with 10 bases between. The CDR3 is made up of 13 amino acids.

This clone was detected only a few times. This chain uses TRBV11-3 with TRBJ2-7; D is unclear. V was trimmed by 5 bases and J by 4 bases, leaving 15 bases between them. This CDR3 has 14 amino acids. CDR1 and CDR2 from the germline V gene are SGHNT and YENEEA. The CDR3 region is CASSLQHGSYEQYF. The DNA for the CDR3 is TGTGCCAGCAGCCTTCAACATGGCAGTTACGAGCAGTACTTC.

In the case of this clone: Other DNA variants within this sample encode the same CDR3. The J gene is TRBJ2-1, the V gene TRBV2; TRBD1 matches at 10 bases. The CDR3 is made up of 13 amino acids. The V segment lost 11 bases and the J segment 9 bases; nucleotides outside the gene matches: 10. Per germline, CDR1 SNHLY and CDR2 FYNNEI. In nucleotides, the CDR3 is TGTGCCCTGCAGGGACAGGGGCCGAGTGAGCAGTTCTTC. Translated, it gives CALQGQGPSEQFF.

The sample holds a few counts of this clone. V gene TRBV7-8 combines with J gene TRBJ2-7; D is possibly TRBD1 (5 bases). V lost 5 bases and J lost 0, with 11 bases in between. This CDR3 comprises 14 residues. The germline V gene has CDR1 SGHVS and CDR2 FQNEAQ. The CDR3 protein is CASSQFQGSYEQYF. For the CDR3, the DNA is TGTGCCAGCAGCCAGTTTCAGGGCTCCTACGAGCAGTACTTC. Supplemented by reference TRBV7-8 and TRBJ2-7, the full variable domain reads GAGVSQSPRYKVAKRGQDVALRCDPISGHVSLFWYQQALGQGPEFLTYFQNEAQLDKSGLPSDRFFAERPEGSVSTLKIQRTQQEDSAVYLCASSQFQGSYEQYFGPGTRLTVT.

This clone was recorded only once. This chain's CDR3 is CASRRGLGPEEETQYF. The CDR3 DNA follows: TGTGCCAGCCGGAGGGGGCTCGGCCCGGAGGAAGAGACCCAGTACTTC. This chain links TRBV7-6 with TRBJ2-5, with D maybe TRBD1 (7 bases). The CDR3 spans 16 residues. V lost 8 bases and J lost 3, with 22 bases in between. Germline lookup yields CDR1 SGHVS and CDR2 FNYEAQ.

This chain joins TRBV28 and TRBJ2-1, with D uncertain. The V and J ends lost 6 bases and 1 base respectively, with 7 bases between them. Looked up from germline, CDR1 is MDHEN and CDR2 is SYDVKM. CDR3 size: 13 residues. CDR3 sequence: CASSESSYNEQFF. The CDR3 DNA reads TGTGCCAGCAGCGAGAGTTCCTACAATGAGCAGTTCTTC.

The chain uses TRBV18 and TRBJ1-1; tentatively, D is TRBD1 (5 bases). The CDR3 is 14 amino acids. The germline V and J ends were trimmed by 3 bases and 1 base, with 9 bases remaining between them. Germline CDR1 is KGHSH and CDR2 is LQKENI. The CDR3 here is CASSPAGQNTEAFF. DNA of the CDR3: TGTGCCAGCTCACCCGCAGGGCAGAACACTGAAGCTTTCTTT.

V is TRBV28 and J is TRBJ2-1, with 10 bases that match TRBD1. J lost 9 bases, V lost 8 bases, and 7 bases had no gene match. CDR3 size: 13 residues. CDR1 is MDHEN, CDR2 SYDVKM, per germline. CDR3 sequence reads: CASWDRGRVEQFF. CDR3 sequence (DNA): TGTGCCAGCTGGGACAGGGGAAGGGTTGAGCAGTTCTTC.

This clone was detected a few times. The V gene is TRBV29-1, the J gene TRBJ1-1; TRBD1 aligns across 7 bases. The CDR3 length is 14 residues. V lost 7 bases, J lost 0 bases, and 8 bases stayed unmatched. Germline V gene sequence: CDR1 SQVTM, CDR2 ANQGSEA. CDR3 region: CSGLGQLMNTEAFF. CDR3 in DNA: TGCAGCGGTCTGGGACAGCTCATGAACACTGAAGCTTTCTTT.

The chain carries TRBV30 and TRBJ1-2; D unresolved. V was shortened by 1 base and J by 3 bases, with 9 bases between the two germline ends. Germline loops: CDR1 GTSNPN, CDR2 SVGIG (reference sequence). The CDR3 has 13 residues. In nucleotides, the CDR3 is TGTGCCTGGAGTGGAGTCGCGGACTATGGCTACACCTTC. It is translated as CAWSGVADYGYTF.

The DNA of the CDR3 is TGTGCCAGTAGTCGCAGGGGTAGCAATCAGCCCCAGCATTTT. Its protein product is CASSRRGSNQPQHF. This chain joins TRBV19 and TRBJ1-5; tentatively, D is TRBD1 (6 bases). Germline CDR1 is LNHDA and CDR2 is SQIVND (reference sequence). CDR3 length equals 14 residues. V gave up 5 bases and J gave up 0 bases, with 8 bases separating them.

This clone was found a few times. This rearrangement joins TRBV19 to TRBJ1-5; D possibly corresponds to TRBD1 (5 bases). Trimming took 3 bases from V and 6 from J, leaving 18 bases between them. This CDR3 spans 16 amino acids. Per the germline V gene, CDR1 is LNHDA and CDR2 is SQIVND (reference sequence). The CDR3 coding sequence is TGTGCCAGTAGTATTGTTCGGGGGGACTACCGTCAGCCCCAGCATTTT. Translating gives CASSIVRGDYRQPQHF.

J is TRBJ2-2 and V is TRBV4-1, with TRBD1 identical over 8 bases. Germline values: CDR1 MGHRA, CDR2 YSYEKL. The CDR3 is 15 residues long. J lost 4 bases, V lost 4 bases, and 5 bases had no gene match. The CDR3 spells CASSPGQGPTGELFF. The CDR3 bases are TGCGCCAGCAGCCCCGGACAGGGCCCCACCGGGGAGCTGTTTTTT.

The V gene is TRBV7-3, the J gene TRBJ2-3, with 8 nucleotides matching TRBD2. Germline CDR1 is SGHTA and CDR2 is FQGTGA. The CDR3 contains 16 residues. Losses at the gene ends were 5 bases for V and 5 bases for J; bases not matched to a gene: 12. CDR3 sequence: CASSLLAGGAEDTQYF. In DNA form, the CDR3 reads TGTGCCAGCAGCCTTCTCGCCGGGGGGGCAGAAGATACGCAGTATTTT.

With respect to this clone: The same CDR3 can be traced to other DNA sequences in this sample. The CDR3 DNA sequence: TGCGCCAGCAGCTTGGGGACAGGGCTCCTGCAAGCTTTCTTT. It translates to CASSLGTGLLQAFF. The genes are TRBV5-1 and TRBJ1-1; 8 bases match TRBD1. Germline V gene lookup returns CDR1 SGHRS and CDR2 YFSETQ. This CDR3 is built from 14 residues. Unmatched junction bases numbered 7, after V lost 0 bases and J lost 9 bases.

The J gene is TRBJ2-4, the V gene TRBV5-6, with 9 bases aligning to TRBD2. Germline-derived CDR1 and CDR2 are SGHDT and YYEEEE. V was clipped by 6 bases and J by 8 bases; unmatched bases: 6. CDR3 length: 13 amino acids. The CDR3 loop is CASKVAGADIQYF. The DNA for the CDR3 is TGTGCCAGCAAAGTAGCGGGAGCGGACATTCAGTACTTC.

The rearrangement links TRBV28 to TRBJ1-2; TRBD1 agrees at 7 bases. In germline, CDR1 is MDHEN, CDR2 SYDVKM. The CDR3 spans 14 residues. V shed 9 bases and J 4 bases; nucleotides not matched to a gene: 11. This CDR3 is CASTMRQGSYGYTF. CDR3 in DNA: TGTGCCAGTACAATGAGACAGGGAAGCTATGGCTACACCTTC.

This clone has a single count. The V call is TRBV18, the J call TRBJ1-5; D remains unclear. The CDR3 runs 15 residues. V lost 3 bases and J lost 0, with 9 bases in between. Germline V CDR1 and CDR2: KGHSH, LQKENI. The CDR3 is CASSPLAGSNQPQHF. For the CDR3, the DNA is TGTGCCAGCTCACCTTTGGCAGGTAGCAATCAGCCCCAGCATTTT.

This rearrangement joins TRBV27 to TRBJ1-2, with D possibly TRBD1 on 6 matching bases. The CDR3 runs to 13 residues. Per germline, CDR1 MNHEY and CDR2 SMNVEV (reference sequence). Trimming removed 6 bases at V and 2 bases at J, with 10 bases between. This CDR3 is CASSPQGNYGYTF. The CDR3 DNA reads as TGTGCCAGCAGCCCCCAGGGGAACTATGGCTACACCTTC.